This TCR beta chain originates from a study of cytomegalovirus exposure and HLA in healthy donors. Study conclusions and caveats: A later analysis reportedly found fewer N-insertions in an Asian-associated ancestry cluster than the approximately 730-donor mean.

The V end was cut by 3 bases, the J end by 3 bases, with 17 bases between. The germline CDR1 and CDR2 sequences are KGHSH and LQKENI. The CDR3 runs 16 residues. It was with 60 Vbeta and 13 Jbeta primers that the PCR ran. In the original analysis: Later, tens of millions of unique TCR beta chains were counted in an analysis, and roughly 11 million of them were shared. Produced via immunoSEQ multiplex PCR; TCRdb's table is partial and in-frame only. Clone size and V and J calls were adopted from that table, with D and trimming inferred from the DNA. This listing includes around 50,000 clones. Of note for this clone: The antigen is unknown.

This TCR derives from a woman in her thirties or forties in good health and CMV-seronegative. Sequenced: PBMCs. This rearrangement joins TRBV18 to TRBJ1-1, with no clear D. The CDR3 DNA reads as TGTGCCAGCTCACCGGGTCTTACGGGAGAGGACACTGAAGCTTTCTTT. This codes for CASSPGLTGEDTEAFF.